The present TCR beta chain was sequenced within a study of T cell responses to AZD1222 COVID-19 vaccine. At the level of the study: Second-dose schedules of about 4 or about 12 weeks were combined. Overall study results and limits: The donor cohort was predominantly white British with a female majority, and clonal diversity may have been underestimated. Close to half of spike-specific TCRs reportedly recognize unmutated variant regions. There were vaccine-associated CD4 TCRs across spike, dominant at 160-218 and 743-854.

The trim removed 0 bases at V and 8 bases at J, leaving 3 bases unmatched. Germline values: CDR1 LGHDT, CDR2 YNNKEL (reference sequence). The CDR3 length is 14 residues. Remarks on this clone: The target antigen is unknown.

Assay: immunoSEQ multiplex PCR; the TCRdb copy retains only in-frame clones and omits some. The sample shows 120,000 or so clones, roughly 85% of them seen only once. This chain uses TRBV3-1 (or the pseudogene TRBV3-2) with TRBJ1-4, with 7 bases lining up with TRBD1. This sample comprised peripheral blood, obtained on day 0 of AZD1222 vaccination. The receptor was derived from an adult in good health. The CDR3: CASSQDTGAEKLFF. In nucleotides, the CDR3 is TGTGCCAGCAGCCAAGACACAGGGGCCGAAAAACTGTTTTTT.